The entry below describes one T cell receptor (beta chain). Assay used: immunoSEQ multiplex PCR; TCRdb lists only in-frame clones, some missing. Counted here are 260,000 or so clones, about 83% occurring once; the ten biggest clones make up roughly 2.5%. This entry belongs to a study of cytomegalovirus exposure and HLA in healthy donors. CDR1 is SGHTA, CDR2 FQGNSA, per germline. V was pared by 10 bases and J by 4 bases, with 19 bases between. This CDR3 has 14 amino acids. V gene TRBV7-2 combines with J gene TRBJ1-2; a possible D gene is TRBD1 (5 bases). The sample comprised PBMCs. The sequence derives from a man between 18 and 35 years old in good health and CMV-seronegative. CDR3 nucleotide sequence: TGTGCCACCACTAGGGCGGGGGGACTCTATGGCTACACCTTC. Its protein product is CATTRAGGLYGYTF.